This is a list of T cell receptor beta chains from one sample in a study of T cells after yellow fever vaccination. TCRdb reanalysed the 5' RACE reads using MiXCR and keeps one entry per CDR3 protein. The data hold around 310,000 distinct CDR3 sequences, with about 4% observed a single time. The source material was PBMCs, sampled 5 days after the yellow fever booster vaccination. The source is a young man who received the YFV17D yellow fever vaccine. The CDR3 runs from the conserved cysteine through the conserved F or W. D genes are given only for firm matches. Not all rows give a size; the values are once, few, many and, for expanded clones, a class.

clone_size,v_call,j_call,d_call,cdr3_nt,cdr3_aa
few,TRBV7-3,TRBJ1-2,NA,TGTGCCAGCAGGGCCGGGACCCGGACAGGCTACACCTTC,CASRAGTRTGYTF
many,TRBV2,TRBJ2-1,NA,TGTGCCAGCCTAGCGCTAAACTCCTACAATGAGCAGTTCTTC,CASLALNSYNEQFF
NA,TRBV4-3,TRBJ2-7,NA,TGCGCCAGCAGCCAAGATCTCCGGAACGAGCAGTACTTC,CASSQDLRNEQYF
NA,TRBV20-1,TRBJ2-3,TRBD2,TGCAGTGCTAAAACAGGACTAGCGGGGGGGCGTGGCACAGATACGCAGTATTTT,CSAKTGLAGGRGTDTQYF
few,TRBV12-3/TRBV12-4,TRBJ1-5,NA,TGTGCCAGCAGCCTTGGGAGGCCCCAGCATTTT,CASSLGRPQHF
many,TRBV2,TRBJ2-1,NA,TGTGCCAGCAGTGGGGCCGGGATGTCACCCAACTTC,CASSGAGMSPNF
NA,TRBV5-1,TRBJ2-1,TRBD2,TGCGCCAGCAGCTTAGACCATAGCGGGGGTTACAATGAGCAGTTCTTC,CASSLDHSGGYNEQFF
few,TRBV27,TRBJ2-7,NA,TGTGCCAGCAGGGCGGGGCTGGTCTACGAGCAGTACTTC,CASRAGLVYEQYF
few,TRBV9,TRBJ1-2,NA,TGTGCCAGTACAGGGTGGCGGAGGTGGACTAACTATGGCTACACCTTC,CASTGWRRWTNYGYTF
few,TRBV29-1,TRBJ1-2,TRBD1,TGCAGCGCTGGACAGGGCAGCTATGGCTACACCTTC,CSAGQGSYGYTF
few,TRBV5-8,TRBJ2-1,NA,TGTGCCAGCAGCTTTGATTACAACCCCTACAATGAGCAGTTCTTC,CASSFDYNPYNEQFF
many,TRBV7-8,TRBJ1-1,NA,TGTGCCAGCAGCTTAGTGGCTCCACAGACCGGCAGAACCCACACTGAAGCTTTCTTT,CASSLVAPQTGRTHTEAFF
many,TRBV5-5,TRBJ1-2,NA,TGTGCCAGCAGCCCATACGCGACTGCTAACTATGGCTACACCTTC,CASSPYATANYGYTF
few,TRBV7-3,TRBJ2-2,TRBD2,TGTGCCAGCAGCCCTACAGGTAGCGGGGGAGCGAACACCGGGGAGCTGTTTTTT,CASSPTGSGGANTGELFF
many,TRBV7-2,TRBJ2-7,TRBD1,TGTGCCAGCAGCTTTCTTCAGGGGGACTCCTACGAGCAGTACTTC,CASSFLQGDSYEQYF
few,TRBV19,TRBJ1-1,NA,TGTGCCAGTTTGAAAGGGCCTTCCACCGAAGGCACTGAAGCTTTCTTT,CASLKGPSTEGTEAFF
many,TRBV7-2,TRBJ1-1,TRBD1,TGTGCCAGCAGCCCATTAGTGGGGACAGGGGTTACGAACACTGAAGCTTTCTTT,CASSPLVGTGVTNTEAFF
NA,TRBV6-6,TRBJ2-5,TRBD2,TGTGCCAGCCACCTTAGCGGGGGCATGGGAGAGACCCAGTACTTC,CASHLSGGMGETQYF
NA,TRBV20-1,TRBJ2-7,TRBD2,TGCAGTGCTAGTTGGTTTTCAGCGGGAAACTACGAGCAGTACTTC,CSASWFSAGNYEQYF
NA,TRBV12-3/TRBV12-4,TRBJ2-1,TRBD1,TGTGCCAGCAGTGTCGGACAGGGGAACCTCAATGAGCAGTTCTTC,CASSVGQGNLNEQFF
NA,TRBV12-3/TRBV12-4,TRBJ2-1,NA,TGTGCCAGCAGTCCTACTCCCGGAGTGGGCAATGAGCAGTTCTTC,CASSPTPGVGNEQFF
NA,TRBV12-3/TRBV12-4,TRBJ2-3,TRBD1,TGTGCCACCGGGACAGGCGGGGATACGCAGTATTTT,CATGTGGDTQYF
NA,TRBV29-1,TRBJ2-7,NA,TGCAGCGTTATTATATACTCCTACGAGCAGTACTTC,CSVIIYSYEQYF
NA,TRBV9,TRBJ1-3,NA,TGTGCCAGCAGCGCAGACGACAGGAGCTCTGGAAACACCATATATTTT,CASSADDRSSGNTIYF
few,TRBV19,TRBJ1-1,TRBD1,TGTGCCAGTAAGCCGACAGGGTTGAACACTGAAGCTTTCTTT,CASKPTGLNTEAFF
many,TRBV7-2,TRBJ1-4,NA,TGTGCCAGCAGCCCACACACAACTAATGAAAAACTGTTTTTT,CASSPHTTNEKLFF
few,TRBV6-5,TRBJ1-6,NA,TGTGCCAGCAGTTACGGCCTAGGAGGTAATTCACCCCTCCACTTT,CASSYGLGGNSPLHF
few,TRBV18,TRBJ1-5,TRBD1,TGTGCCAGCTCACCACCTCCCGGGACAGGGAATCAGCCCCAGCATTTT,CASSPPPGTGNQPQHF
few,TRBV7-3,TRBJ2-2,TRBD2,TGTGCCAGCAGCTTAACAGCGGGGGGGCCAGCCGGGGAGCTGTTTTTT,CASSLTAGGPAGELFF
NA,TRBV24-1,TRBJ2-3,NA,TGTGCCACCAGTGACCCCGGGACTGCGGCAGATACGCAGTATTTT,CATSDPGTAADTQYF
few,TRBV12-3/TRBV12-4,TRBJ1-6,TRBD1,TGTGCCAGCAGTCCCGGGACAGTTAATAATTCACCCCTCCACTTT,CASSPGTVNNSPLHF
NA,TRBV6-5,TRBJ1-6,NA,TGTGCCAGCAGTCTAGAAGCGGTGGCAAGCTCCTATAATTCACCCCTCCACTTT,CASSLEAVASSYNSPLHF
few,TRBV5-1,TRBJ2-1,TRBD2,TGCGCCAGCAGCTTACCCCTAGCGGGGGGCTCCTACAATGAGCAGTTCTTC,CASSLPLAGGSYNEQFF
few,TRBV5-1,TRBJ2-3,NA,TGCGCCAGCAGCTTAGTACCGGGACCGGGCACAGATACGCAGTATTTT,CASSLVPGPGTDTQYF
many,TRBV15,TRBJ2-1,TRBD2,TGTGCCACCAGCAAAGGACTAGCGGGGTCCGAAATTGAGCAGTTCTTC,CATSKGLAGSEIEQFF
few,TRBV7-6,TRBJ1-3,NA,TGTGCCAGCAGCTTGATTGTCCCGGGAGGGGGATCTGGAAACACCATATATTTT,CASSLIVPGGGSGNTIYF
NA,TRBV6-2/TRBV6-3,TRBJ2-5,NA,TGTGCCAGCAGTTACTTGGCGGTATGGGACCAAGAGACCCAGTACTTC,CASSYLAVWDQETQYF
few,TRBV4-1,TRBJ1-2,TRBD1,TGCGCCAGCAGCCAAGATAATATGCGGACAGGCCTTAACTATGGCTACACCTTC,CASSQDNMRTGLNYGYTF
few,TRBV20-1,TRBJ1-5,NA,TGCAGTGCGAGATCTATATGGTCTTACAATCAGCCCCAGCATTTT,CSARSIWSYNQPQHF
many,TRBV5-5,TRBJ2-3,TRBD2,TGTGCCAGCAGCCTAGGACTAGCGGGGGCCGCAGATACGCAGTATTTT,CASSLGLAGAADTQYF
many,TRBV7-2,TRBJ2-1,TRBD2,TGTGCCAGCAGCCAGCTAGCGGGGGCCTACAATGAGCAGTTCTTC,CASSQLAGAYNEQFF
many,TRBV7-9,TRBJ2-4,NA,TGTGCCAGCAGCTTCACCGGGACAGCCAAAAACATTCAGTACTTC,CASSFTGTAKNIQYF
NA,TRBV5-1,TRBJ1-3,NA,TGCGCCAGCAGCCCGGCGATGGGGGGGGCCTCTGGAAACACCATATATTTT,CASSPAMGGASGNTIYF
few,TRBV12-3/TRBV12-4,TRBJ2-3,TRBD2,TGTGCCAGCGAGCCGGGACTAGAAGCAGATACGCAGTATTTT,CASEPGLEADTQYF
few,TRBV24-1,TRBJ1-5,NA,TGTGCCACCAGTGATCCCGGGGGCAATCAGCCCCAGCATTTT,CATSDPGGNQPQHF